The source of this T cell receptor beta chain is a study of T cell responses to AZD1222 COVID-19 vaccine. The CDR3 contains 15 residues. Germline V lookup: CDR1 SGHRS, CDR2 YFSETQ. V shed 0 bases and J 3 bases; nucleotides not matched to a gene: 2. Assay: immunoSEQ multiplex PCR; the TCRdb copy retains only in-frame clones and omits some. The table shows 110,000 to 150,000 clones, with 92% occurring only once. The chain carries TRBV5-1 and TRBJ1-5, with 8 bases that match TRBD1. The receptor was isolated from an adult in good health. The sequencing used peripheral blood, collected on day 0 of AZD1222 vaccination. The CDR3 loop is CASSLDRGDNQPQHF. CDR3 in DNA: TGCGCCAGCAGCTTGGACAGGGGGGACAATCAGCCCCAGCATTTT.